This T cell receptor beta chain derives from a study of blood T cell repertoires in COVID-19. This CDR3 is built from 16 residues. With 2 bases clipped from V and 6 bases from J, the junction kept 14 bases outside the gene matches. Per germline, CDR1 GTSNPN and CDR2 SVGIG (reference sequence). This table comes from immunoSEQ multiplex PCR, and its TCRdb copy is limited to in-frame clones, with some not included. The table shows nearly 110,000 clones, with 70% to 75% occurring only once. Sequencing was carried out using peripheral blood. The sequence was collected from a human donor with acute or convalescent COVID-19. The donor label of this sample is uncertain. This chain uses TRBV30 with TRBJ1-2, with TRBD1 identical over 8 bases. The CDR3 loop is CAWSPLDRDLWNGYTF. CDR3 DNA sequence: TGTGCCTGGAGTCCCCTGGACAGGGATTTATGGAATGGCTACACCTTC. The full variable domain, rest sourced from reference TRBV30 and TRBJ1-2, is SQTIHQWPATLVQPVGSPLSLECTVEGTSNPNLYWYRQAAGRGLQLLFYSVGIGQISSEVPQNLSASRPQDRQFILSSKKLLLSDSGFYLCAWSPLDRDLWNGYTFGSGTRLTVV.